The 21 T cell receptor beta chains below all came from one sample that was sequenced in a study of Graves' ophthalmopathy and Graves' hyperthyroidism. From RNA, the CDR3 regions of TCR beta chains were amplified and sequenced. The first-round RT-PCR employed HTBI primers together with the Qiagen OneStep RT-PCR kit. A multiplex PCR was then performed as the second round. One entry per CDR3 protein results from TCRdb running MiXCR on the multiplex PCR reads. The sample carries about 420,000 distinct CDR3 sequences, under 25% recorded once. Specimen: peripheral blood. Receptors were obtained from a woman between 18 and 29 years old with stable Graves' hyperthyroidism.

In this sample, this clonotype turned up many times. The rearrangement uses TRBV24-1 and TRBJ1-5; D remains ambiguous. The ends were cut back, 5 bases at V and 4 bases at J, with 11 bases in the middle. CDR3 size: 14 residues. Germline loops: CDR1 KGHDR, CDR2 SFDVKD. DNA for the CDR3: TGTGCCACCAGTGGGGCGGGAGGAAATCAGCCCCAGCATTTT. Translated: CATSGAGGNQPQHF.

Many counts were recorded for this clonotype. The chain has TRBV19 and TRBJ2-7; tentative D call: TRBD1 (6 bases). CDR1 and CDR2 (germline): LNHDA, SQIVND (reference sequence). The germline V and J ends were trimmed by 4 bases and 0 bases, with 13 bases remaining between them. This CDR3 is built from 15 residues. The DNA of the CDR3 is TGTGCCAGTAGTACCGGACAGTCGAGCTCCTACGAGCAGTACTTC. Translation: CASSTGQSSSYEQYF.

This clonotype was recorded at least ten times. V is TRBV6-1 and J is TRBJ1-1; D remains unclear. Between the trimmed V and J ends, which lost 3 bases and 5 bases, there was a span of 10 bases. Germline V gene lookup returns CDR1 MNHNS and CDR2 SASEGT. This CDR3 has 13 amino acids. The CDR3 here is CASSEDWETEAFF. CDR3 DNA sequence: TGTGCCAGCAGTGAGGACTGGGAGACTGAAGCTTTCTTT.

The V call is TRBV28, the J call TRBJ2-5; D is ambiguous. Trimming removed 5 bases at V and 7 bases at J, with 17 bases between. The germline V gene encodes CDR1 MDHEN and CDR2 SYDVKM. This CDR3 is 14 amino acids long. CDR3 nucleotides: TGTGCCAGCAGTCCCCTCCAGAGCGAAGGGACCCAGTACTTC. This sequence encodes CASSPLQSEGTQYF.

This clonotype was recorded many times. The V gene is TRBV19, the J gene TRBJ1-2, with TRBD1 identical over 12 bases. Germline loops: CDR1 LNHDA, CDR2 SQIVND (reference sequence). V lost 7 bases and J lost 4; bases outside the gene matches: 13. There are 17 residues in the CDR3. The CDR3 loop reads CASIDGRGTGGFYGYTF. The CDR3 DNA reads TGTGCCAGTATCGATGGGCGCGGGACAGGGGGCTTCTATGGCTACACCTTC.

This clonotype showed up many times. The chain joins TRBV6-5 to TRBJ1-2; TRBD1 matches 7 bases. V trimming: 6 bases; J trimming: 4 bases; junction bases outside the gene matches: 8. This CDR3 spans 14 amino acids. Looked up from germline, CDR1 is MNHEY and CDR2 is SVGAGI. The CDR3 DNA follows: TGTGCCAGCAGATCACAGGGGATCCTCTATGGCTACACCTTC. Translated: CASRSQGILYGYTF.

This clonotype was detected many times. A read error may explain this, as a much larger clone is one base away. The conserved final phenylalanine or tryptophan is absent from the CDR3, which likely points to a read error. The chain recombines TRBV12-3 or TRBV12-4 with TRBJ2-5; possibly TRBD1 or TRBD2 for D (5 bases each). V lost 5 bases and J lost 2, with 15 bases in between. The CDR3 extends over 15 amino acids. This CDR3 is CASSPPRREQETQYS. In DNA form, the CDR3 reads TGTGCCAGCAGTCCCCCCCGCAGGGAGCAAGAGACCCAGTACTCC.

This sequence joins TRBV2 and TRBJ2-7, with D hard to call. The CDR3 is made up of 15 amino acids. Trimming pared 0 bases from V and 0 bases from J, leaving 9 bases between. Germline CDR1 SNHLY, CDR2 FYNNEI. CDR3 DNA: TGTGCCAGCAGTGAAGCGCTCATAAGCTCCTACGAGCAGTACTTC. It yields the protein CASSEALISSYEQYF.

This clonotype was seen ten or more times. The chain carries TRBV30 and TRBJ1-2; D remains ambiguous. Trimming cost V 3 bases and J 0 bases, with 11 bases left between them. The germline gives CDR1 GTSNPN, CDR2 SVGIG (reference sequence). This CDR3 is built from 14 residues. This CDR3 is CAWSYSRTNYGYTF. The CDR3 nucleotides are TGTGCCTGGAGCTACAGCAGAACTAACTATGGCTACACCTTC.

This clonotype came up many times. This rearrangement joins TRBV25-1 to TRBJ2-7; tentative D call: TRBD2 (6 bases). The germline V and J ends were trimmed by 4 bases and 5 bases, with 15 bases remaining between them. The V gene's germline CDR1 is MGHDK and CDR2 SYGVNS. There are 14 residues in the CDR3. As DNA, the CDR3 is TGTGCCAGCAGTGTCGCTAAGTGGGGGGACGAGCAGTACTTC. Protein: CASSVAKWGDEQYF.

The J gene is TRBJ2-7, the V gene TRBV7-9; 9 bases map to TRBD2. This CDR3 has 15 amino acids. With V trimmed by 1 base and J by 4 bases, 5 bases remained unmatched. CDR1 SEHNR and CDR2 FQNEAQ come from the germline V gene (reference sequence). The CDR3 protein is CASSLGGRAGYEQYF. Written as DNA, the CDR3 is TGTGCCAGCAGCTTAGGCGGGAGGGCCGGGTACGAGCAGTACTTC.

This clonotype was recorded at least ten times. CDR3 sequence (DNA): TGCGCCAGCAGCCAACCGACAGCCGATGGAAACACCATATATTTT. It encodes CASSQPTADGNTIYF. The chain couples TRBV4-1 to TRBJ1-3; D is possibly TRBD1 (5 bases). Trimming stripped 2 bases from V and 3 bases from J, with 11 bases between. Germline V gene data show CDR1 as MGHRA and CDR2 as YSYEKL. The CDR3 is 15 residues long.

This clonotype was seen repeatedly, ten times or more. CDR3 loop: CASSLALGEAFF. The DNA for the CDR3 is TGTGCCAGCAGCTTAGCGCTGGGTGAAGCTTTCTTT. The chain uses TRBV7-9 and TRBJ1-1; D remains ambiguous. Germline CDR1 reads SEHNR; CDR2 reads FQNEAQ (reference sequence). CDR3 length: 12 amino acids. With 0 bases removed from V and 7 bases from J, the gap between germline ends came to 6 bases.

This clonotype was counted ten times or more. With a much larger clone just one base away, this may be a read error. The V call is TRBV28, the J call TRBJ1-1; D is unresolved. The CDR3 has 13 amino acids. CDR1 and CDR2 (germline): MDHEN, SYDVKM. The CDR3 region has the DNA TGTGCCAGCAGTTCCTACCCGAACGCTGAAGCTTTCTTT. This codes for CASSSYPNAEAFF.

The sample holds many counts of this clonotype. J is TRBJ1-1 and V is TRBV10-3; D is unclear. Trimming removed 6 bases from V and 0 bases from J, with 8 bases in between. Germline CDR1 ENHRY, CDR2 SYGVKD. This CDR3 comprises 13 residues. DNA of the CDR3: TGTGCCATCAGAAAGGAAGTGAACACTGAAGCTTTCTTT. It is translated as CAIRKEVNTEAFF.

This clonotype was counted a few times. J is TRBJ2-7 and V is TRBV30; tentatively, D is TRBD2 (5 bases). Germline CDR1 reads GTSNPN; CDR2 reads SVGIG (reference sequence). V lost 2 bases to trimming and J lost 11 bases, with 22 bases between them. The CDR3 has 14 amino acids. CDR3 bases: TGTGCCTGGAGTAACACTTTTGGGGAGACGGCAAAGTACTTC. Amino acids: CAWSNTFGETAKYF.

This clonotype appeared a few times. V and J are TRBV29-1 and TRBJ2-2; D gene ambiguous. With 3 bases removed from V and 5 bases from J, the gap between germline ends came to 4 bases. The germline V gene has CDR1 SQVTM and CDR2 ANQGSEA. CDR3 length equals 11 residues. CDR3: CSVEGTGELFF. CDR3 DNA sequence: TGCAGCGTTGAGGGAACCGGGGAGCTGTTTTTT.

In its sample, this clonotype was seen many times. This chain connects TRBV29-1 to TRBJ2-4, with a possible D match to TRBD1 (7 bases). In germline, CDR1 is SQVTM, CDR2 ANQGSEA. The CDR3 has 12 amino acids. V was pared by 7 bases and J by 8 bases, with 15 bases between. CDR3 sequence: CSGTGAGYIQYF. The CDR3 DNA reads TGCAGCGGAACAGGGGCGGGGTACATTCAGTACTTC.

The chain recombines TRBV5-1 with TRBJ1-2; TRBD1 might be the D (5 bases). Trimming took 1 base from V and 2 from J, leaving 12 bases between them. This CDR3 region has 15 residues. CDR1 and CDR2 from the germline V gene are SGHRS and YFSETQ. CDR3 protein: CASSLTRGSNYGYTF. The CDR3 nucleotides are TGCGCCAGCAGCTTGACCCGGGGGAGCAACTATGGCTACACCTTC.

This clonotype appeared a few times. This chain connects TRBV6-2 or TRBV6-3 to TRBJ2-7, with D uncertain. Trimming cost V 2 bases and J 3 bases, with 14 bases left between them. The germline CDR1 and CDR2 sequences are MNHEY and SVGEGT. The CDR3 contains 15 residues. In nucleotides, the CDR3 is TGTGCCAGCAGTTACGAATCAGGCACCAACTACGAGCAGTACTTC. Its protein product is CASSYESGTNYEQYF.

This clonotype appeared many times. The V call is TRBV27, the J call TRBJ2-7; no firm D call. This CDR3 is 15 amino acids long. The germline gives CDR1 MNHEY, CDR2 SMNVEV (reference sequence). The V end lost 2 bases, the J end lost 2 bases, and 13 bases lay between the germline ends. The CDR3 loop is CASSLKPSPTYEQYF. CDR3 in DNA: TGTGCCAGCAGTTTAAAGCCATCTCCGACCTACGAGCAGTACTTC.